Listed below are T cell receptor beta chains from one sample, sequenced in a study of T cells expressing NK-cell markers. TCRdb reworked the 5' RACE reads into one entry per CDR3 protein, no DNA. Its listing shows some 140,000 distinct CDR3 sequences. Sequenced material: blood T cells: a sorted CD56 or NKG2C T cell subset, CD4+ or CD8+ T cells, or bulk PBMC T cells (not recorded which). These receptor sequences come from a woman in her forties or fifties in good health. Both conserved end residues are part of each CDR3.

TRBJ1-3	TRBV11-3	CASRDRGGGNTIYF
TRBJ2-5	TRBV15	CATSRVSGSTETQYF
TRBJ2-5	TRBV9	CASSASGPPGETQYF
TRBJ1-4	TRBV11-2	CASSLDGQWEKLFF
TRBJ2-2	TRBV24-1	CATEDDTGELFF
TRBJ2-1	TRBV18	CASSPNRGRIAGVVDNEQFF
TRBJ2-5	TRBV23-1	CASSQWETLREGQETQYF
TRBJ2-5	TRBV5-6	CASSLATSGETQYF
TRBJ2-3	TRBV6-1	CASSEGTYATDTQYF
TRBJ2-1	TRBV13	CASGTGTDYNEQFF
TRBJ2-1	TRBV12-5	CASGPTAGGPYNEQFF
TRBJ2-7	TRBV7-6	CASSLAPPAGSNYEQYF
TRBJ2-5	TRBV7-8	CASSRNNRQGQEEAQYF
TRBJ1-2	TRBV27	CASSLTWDRGHTF
TRBJ2-1	TRBV2	CAGTGTSGSTEQFF
TRBJ2-6	TRBV7-9	CASSLEGGFGSGANVLTF
TRBJ1-4	TRBV30	CAWGPPGAENEKLFF
TRBJ2-1	TRBV10-3	CAISDRRDFMNEQFF
TRBJ2-1	TRBV4-1	CASSQTFRHEQFF
TRBJ2-2	TRBV7-2	CASSLGTSGILNTGELFF
TRBJ2-1	TRBV9	CASSGAGAAYNEQFF
TRBJ1-2	TRBV3-1	CASSHSLTANYGYTF